This T cell receptor (beta chain) originates from a study of CD4 T cells in relation to SARS-CoV-2 and coronaviruses. CD4+ T cells from unexposed donors were obtained before the COVID-19 pandemic (2011-2018). V was shortened by 7 bases and J by 0 bases, with 11 bases between the two germline ends. The CDR3 extends over 14 amino acids. In germline, CDR1 is SNHLY, CDR2 FYNNEI. This table comes from immunoSEQ multiplex PCR, and its TCRdb copy is limited to in-frame clones, with some not included. Of about 68,000 clones listed, over 90% were seen once; the top ten hold approximately 0.25%. This TCR was recovered from a human donor in good health. Sequencing was done on a sample of naive CD4+ T cells from PBMCs. Subset in this sample: naive CD4+ T cells isolated by negative enrichment. The chain uses TRBV2 and TRBJ2-3; D may be TRBD2 (6 bases). CDR3 in DNA: TGTGCCAGCATGCGGGAAGACAGCACAGATACGCAGTATTTT. This sequence encodes CASMREDSTDTQYF.